This T cell receptor (beta chain) was captured in a study of Ad26.COV2.S vaccination and SARS-CoV-2 variants. About the study: COV1001, an Ad26.COV2.S trial, supplied this vaccine-arm donor. Findings and limits, study-wide: Participants in the vaccine arm had higher spike-specific TCR breadth; placebo recipients had lower. Responses of spike-specific T cells (both CD8+ and CD4+) reportedly showed substantial breadth after vaccination.

Germline CDR1 reads SEHNR; CDR2 reads FQNEAQ (reference sequence). With 3 bases removed from V and 3 bases from J, the gap between germline ends came to 5 bases. The CDR3 has 12 residues. With respect to this clone: Its target is not known. The sample contains more than one DNA sequence encoding this CDR3.

Profiling relied on immunoSEQ multiplex PCR, and the TCRdb table lists in-frame clones only, not all of them. Of 350,000 to 500,000 clones in the sample, 90% were seen once. This sample's treatment: around 19 received Ad26.COV2.S at low or high dose, single or two shots; 5 received placebo; per-sample allocation not given. Specimen acquisition occurred on day 63 following the initial vaccine or placebo injection. It was Wuhan-strain SARS-CoV-2 spike that the Ad26 vaccine vector expressed. The TCR originated in a person between 18 and 59 years old who received the Ad26.COV2.S COVID-19 vaccine or a placebo. J is TRBJ1-1 and V is TRBV7-9; D unclear. The sequencing here drew on peripheral blood, taken in a trial of Ad26.COV2.S vaccine versus placebo. CDR3 nucleotides: TGTGCCAGCAGCTTGCGGGACACTGAAGCTTTCTTT. Amino acid sequence: CASSLRDTEAFF.